Described below is a single T cell receptor (beta chain) sequence and its context. This CDR3 contains 16 residues. The V gene's germline CDR1 is SGHTA and CDR2 FQGNSA. Unmatched junction bases numbered 8, after V lost 0 bases and J lost 4 bases. The data stem from a study of blood T cell repertoires in COVID-19. Study in general: Spain, Italy and the United States supplied samples that represented acute and convalescent COVID-19. T cells, B-cell-depleted T cells, or PBMCs provided the cDNA or gDNA that served as material.

Authors' data handling: From reference gene primer amplification, estimates of nucleated cell counts were derived. Clones were sequenced by immunoSEQ multiplex PCR, and TCRdb holds only the in-frame ones, with some missing. V, J and clone size are taken as reported in that table, and D and trimming were inferred from the DNA itself. Of 200,000 to 250,000 clones in the sample, 84% were seen once. This clonotype was obtained from a woman aged 55-69 years who had recovered from COVID-19. V is TRBV7-2 and J is TRBJ1-1; TRBD1 matches at 7 bases. The sample taken for sequencing was peripheral blood. The CDR3, as DNA: TGTGCCAGCAGCTTAGCACAGGGACAGCTGGGCACTGAAGCTTTCTTT. Protein sequence: CASSLAQGQLGTEAFF.